These 4 T cell receptor beta chains were all obtained from the same sample, sequenced in a study of cytomegalovirus exposure and HLA in healthy donors. PCR was performed using 60 Vbeta and 13 Jbeta primers. Data came from immunoSEQ multiplex PCR; TCRdb stores just in-frame clones and leaves some out. This table lists 150,000 to 200,000 clones. The sequenced material came from PBMCs. These receptors originate from a boy between 10 and 17 years old in good health and CMV-seronegative.

The rearrangement links TRBV6-4 to TRBJ1-6; D is possibly TRBD1 (6 bases). The V end was cut by 5 bases, the J end by 8 bases, with 19 bases between. This CDR3 spans 16 amino acids. CDR1 is MRHNA, CDR2 SNTAGT, per germline. CDR3 amino acids: CASSPAGGEGDSPLHF. CDR3 sequence (DNA): TGTGCCAGCAGTCCCGCGGGAGGTGAGGGGGATTCACCCCTCCACTTT.

This chain links TRBV9 with TRBJ2-7; 8 nucleotides agree with TRBD2. V lost 4 bases to trimming and J lost 0 bases; unmatched junction nucleotides: 6. Germline CDR1 SGDLS, CDR2 YYNGEE. The CDR3 has 15 amino acids. The DNA of the CDR3 is TGTGCCAGCAGCCCCGCAGCGGGGGACTCCTACGAGCAGTACTTC. It encodes CASSPAAGDSYEQYF.

The gene calls are TRBV6-5 and TRBJ1-1; D is unclear. The CDR3 consists of 14 residues. Germline-derived CDR1 and CDR2 are MNHEY and SVGAGI. The V end was cut by 4 bases, the J end by 5 bases, with 14 bases between. This chain's CDR3 is CASSSSTLWTEAFF. For the CDR3, the DNA is TGTGCCAGCAGTTCCTCGACACTCTGGACTGAAGCTTTCTTT.

The chain combines TRBV6-6 with TRBJ1-5, with 7 bases matching TRBD1. The germline gives CDR1 MNHNY, CDR2 SVGAGI (reference sequence). With 6 bases clipped from V and 0 bases from J, the junction kept 5 bases outside the gene matches. CDR3 length: 15 amino acids. The DNA of the CDR3 is TGTGCCAGCAGCGTACAGGGGCATAGCAATCAGCCCCAGCATTTT. This encodes CASSVQGHSNQPQHF.